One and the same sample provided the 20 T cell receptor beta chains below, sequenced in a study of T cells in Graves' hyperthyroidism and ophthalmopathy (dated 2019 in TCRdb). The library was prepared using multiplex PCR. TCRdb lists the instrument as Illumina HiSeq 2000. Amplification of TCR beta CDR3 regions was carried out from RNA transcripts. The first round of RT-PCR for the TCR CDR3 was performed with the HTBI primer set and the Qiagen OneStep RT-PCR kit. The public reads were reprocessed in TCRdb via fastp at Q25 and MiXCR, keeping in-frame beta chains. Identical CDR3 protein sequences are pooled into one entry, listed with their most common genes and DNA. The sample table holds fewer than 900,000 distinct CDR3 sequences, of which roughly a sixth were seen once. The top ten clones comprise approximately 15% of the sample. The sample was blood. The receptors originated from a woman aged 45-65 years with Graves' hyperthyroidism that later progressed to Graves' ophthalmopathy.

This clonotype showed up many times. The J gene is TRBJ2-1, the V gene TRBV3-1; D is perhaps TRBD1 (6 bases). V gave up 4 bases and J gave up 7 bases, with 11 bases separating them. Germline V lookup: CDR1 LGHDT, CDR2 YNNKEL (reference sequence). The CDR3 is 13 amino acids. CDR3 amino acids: CASSPGTKNEQFF. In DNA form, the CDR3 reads TGTGCCAGCAGCCCCGGGACAAAGAATGAGCAGTTCTTC.

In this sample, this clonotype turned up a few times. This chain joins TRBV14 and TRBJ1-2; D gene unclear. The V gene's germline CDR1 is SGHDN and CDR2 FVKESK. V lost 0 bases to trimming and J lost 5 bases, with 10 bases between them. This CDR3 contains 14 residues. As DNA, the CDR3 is TGTGCCAGCAGCCAAGATTTTAGGGATTATGGCTACACCTTC. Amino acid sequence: CASSQDFRDYGYTF.

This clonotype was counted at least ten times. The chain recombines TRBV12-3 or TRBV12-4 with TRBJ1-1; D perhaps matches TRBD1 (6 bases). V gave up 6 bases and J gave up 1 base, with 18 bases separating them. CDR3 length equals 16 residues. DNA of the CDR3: TGTGCCAGCAGCATACACTCCAGGGGCAAGAACACTGAAGCTTTCTTT. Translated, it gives CASSIHSRGKNTEAFF.

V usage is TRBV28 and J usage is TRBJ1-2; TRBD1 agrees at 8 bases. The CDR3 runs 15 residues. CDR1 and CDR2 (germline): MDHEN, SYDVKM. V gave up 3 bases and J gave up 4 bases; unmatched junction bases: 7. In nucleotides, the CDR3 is TGTGCCAGCAGTTTCGCAGGGGGCGAGAGCTATGGCTACACCTTC. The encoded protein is CASSFAGGESYGYTF.

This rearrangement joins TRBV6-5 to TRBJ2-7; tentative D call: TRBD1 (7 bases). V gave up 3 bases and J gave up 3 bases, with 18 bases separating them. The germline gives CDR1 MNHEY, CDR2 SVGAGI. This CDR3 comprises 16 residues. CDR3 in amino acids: CASSYATGDWNYEQYF. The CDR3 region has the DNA TGTGCCAGCAGTTATGCTACAGGGGACTGGAACTACGAGCAGTACTTC.

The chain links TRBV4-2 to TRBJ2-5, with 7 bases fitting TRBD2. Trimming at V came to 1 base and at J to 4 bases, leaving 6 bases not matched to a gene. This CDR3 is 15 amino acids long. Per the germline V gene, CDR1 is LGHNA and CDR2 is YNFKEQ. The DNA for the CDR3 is TGTGCCAGCAGCCAAGTTCGGGGGGTTGGAGAGACCCAGTACTTC. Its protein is CASSQVRGVGETQYF.

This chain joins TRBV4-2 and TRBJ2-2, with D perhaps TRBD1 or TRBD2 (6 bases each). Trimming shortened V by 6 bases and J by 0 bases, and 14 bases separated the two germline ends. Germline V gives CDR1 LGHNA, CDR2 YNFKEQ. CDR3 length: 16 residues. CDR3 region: CASRGTTGANTGELFF. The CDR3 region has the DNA TGTGCCAGCAGAGGGACAACGGGAGCGAACACCGGGGAGCTGTTTTTT.

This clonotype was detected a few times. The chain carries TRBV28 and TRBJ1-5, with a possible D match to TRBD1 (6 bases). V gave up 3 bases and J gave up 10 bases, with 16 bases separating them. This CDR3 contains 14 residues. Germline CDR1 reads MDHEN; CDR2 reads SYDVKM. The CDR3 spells CASSFGRGVDPQHF. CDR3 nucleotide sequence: TGTGCCAGCAGTTTCGGCAGGGGCGTCGATCCCCAGCATTTT. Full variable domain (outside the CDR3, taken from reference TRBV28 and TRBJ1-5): DVKVTQSSRYLVKRTGEKVFLECVQDMDHENMFWYRQDPGLGLRLIYFSYDVKMKEKGDIPEGYSVSREKKERFSLILESASTNQTSMYLCASSFGRGVDPQHFGDGTRLSIL.

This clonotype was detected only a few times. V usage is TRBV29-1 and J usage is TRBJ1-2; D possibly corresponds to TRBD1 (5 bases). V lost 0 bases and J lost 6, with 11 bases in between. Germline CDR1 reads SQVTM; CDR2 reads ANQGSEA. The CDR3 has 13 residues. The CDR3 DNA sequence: TGCAGCGTTGAAGATCAACAGGTCGATGGCTACACCTTC. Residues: CSVEDQQVDGYTF.

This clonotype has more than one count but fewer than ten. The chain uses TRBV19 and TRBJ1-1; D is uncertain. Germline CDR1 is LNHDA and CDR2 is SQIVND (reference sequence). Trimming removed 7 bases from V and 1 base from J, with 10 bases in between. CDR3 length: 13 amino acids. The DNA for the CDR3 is TGTGCCAGTAACCCATTGGGGAACACTGAAGCTTTCTTT. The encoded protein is CASNPLGNTEAFF. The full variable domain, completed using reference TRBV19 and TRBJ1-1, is DGGITQSPKYLFRKEGQNVTLSCEQNLNHDAMYWYRQDPGQGLRLIYYSQIVNDFQKGDIAEGYSVSREKKESFPLTVTSAQKNPTAFYLCASNPLGNTEAFFGQGTRLTVV.

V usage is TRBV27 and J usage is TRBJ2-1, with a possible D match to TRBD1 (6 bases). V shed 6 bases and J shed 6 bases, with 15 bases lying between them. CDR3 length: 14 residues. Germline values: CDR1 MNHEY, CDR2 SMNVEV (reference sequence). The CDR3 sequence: CASRRTVSPNEQFF. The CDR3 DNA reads TGTGCCAGCAGGAGGACAGTGTCCCCCAATGAGCAGTTCTTC.

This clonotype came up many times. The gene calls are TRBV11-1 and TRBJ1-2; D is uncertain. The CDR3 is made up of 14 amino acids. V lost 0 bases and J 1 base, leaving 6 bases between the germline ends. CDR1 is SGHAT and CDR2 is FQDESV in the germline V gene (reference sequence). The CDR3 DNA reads TGTGCCAGCAGCTTAGCCCGGGATAACTATGGCTACACCTTC. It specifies CASSLARDNYGYTF.

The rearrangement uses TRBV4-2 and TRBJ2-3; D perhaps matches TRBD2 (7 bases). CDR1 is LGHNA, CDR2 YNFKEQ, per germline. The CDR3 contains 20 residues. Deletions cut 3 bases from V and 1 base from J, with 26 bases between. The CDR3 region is CASSQTVVVSGGGRTDTQYF. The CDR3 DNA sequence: TGTGCCAGCAGCCAGACGGTAGTAGTCAGTGGCGGGGGCCGCACAGATACGCAGTATTTT.

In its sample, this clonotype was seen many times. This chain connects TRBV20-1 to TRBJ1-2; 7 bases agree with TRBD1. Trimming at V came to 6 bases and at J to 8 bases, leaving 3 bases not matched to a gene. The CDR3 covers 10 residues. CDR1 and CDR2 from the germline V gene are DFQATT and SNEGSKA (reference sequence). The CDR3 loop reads CSATGDGYTF. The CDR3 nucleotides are TGCAGTGCCACAGGGGACGGCTACACCTTC.

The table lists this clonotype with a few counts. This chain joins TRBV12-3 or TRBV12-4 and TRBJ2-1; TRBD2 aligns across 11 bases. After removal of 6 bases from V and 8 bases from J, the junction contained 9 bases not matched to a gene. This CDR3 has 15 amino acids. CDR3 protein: CASRIAGGRVHEQFF. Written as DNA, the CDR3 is TGTGCCAGCAGGATAGCGGGGGGGCGGGTCCATGAGCAGTTCTTC.

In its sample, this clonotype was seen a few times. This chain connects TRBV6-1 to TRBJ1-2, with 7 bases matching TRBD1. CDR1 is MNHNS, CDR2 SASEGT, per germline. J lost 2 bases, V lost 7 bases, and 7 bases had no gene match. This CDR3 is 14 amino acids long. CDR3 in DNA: TGTGCCAGCACCAAGCCACAGGGGAACTATGGCTACACCTTC. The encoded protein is CASTKPQGNYGYTF.

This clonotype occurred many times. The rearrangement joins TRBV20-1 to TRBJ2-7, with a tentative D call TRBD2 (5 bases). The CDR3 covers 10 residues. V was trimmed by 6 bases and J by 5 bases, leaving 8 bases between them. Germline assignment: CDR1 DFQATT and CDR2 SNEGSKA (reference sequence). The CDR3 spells CSAGEHEQYF. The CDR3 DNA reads TGCAGTGCCGGGGAACACGAGCAGTACTTC.

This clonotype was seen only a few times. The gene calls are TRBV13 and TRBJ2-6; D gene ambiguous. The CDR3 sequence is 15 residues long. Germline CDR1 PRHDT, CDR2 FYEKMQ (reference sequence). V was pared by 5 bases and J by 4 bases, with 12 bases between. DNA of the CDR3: TGTGCCAGCAGCGAACCCACTTCGGGGGCCAACGTCCTGACTTTC. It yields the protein CASSEPTSGANVLTF.

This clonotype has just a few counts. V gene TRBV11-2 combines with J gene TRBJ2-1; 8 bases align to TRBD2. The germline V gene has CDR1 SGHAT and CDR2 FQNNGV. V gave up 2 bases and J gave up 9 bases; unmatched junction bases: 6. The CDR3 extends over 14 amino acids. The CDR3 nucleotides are TGTGCCAGCAGCTTATATTCGGGGGGGCCTGAGCAGTTCTTC. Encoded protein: CASSLYSGGPEQFF.

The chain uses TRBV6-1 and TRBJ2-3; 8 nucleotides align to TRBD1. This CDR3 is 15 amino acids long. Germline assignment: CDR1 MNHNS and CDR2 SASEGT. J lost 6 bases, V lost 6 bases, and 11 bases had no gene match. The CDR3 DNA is TGTGCCAGCAGCACAACGACAGGGGTGATGGATACGCAGTATTTT. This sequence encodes CASSTTTGVMDTQYF.